This is a list of T cell receptor beta chains from one sample in a study of blood T cells in healthy people across ages. TCRdb independently ran MiXCR on the 5' RACE reads; one entry per CDR3 protein. The data show about 900,000 distinct CDR3 sequences, less than 80% seen once. Sequencing used blood. The source is a man aged 30-40 years in good health. CDR3s include the opening cysteine and the closing phenylalanine or tryptophan. D genes are given only for firm matches. The listing skips clone size in some rows; elsewhere it reads once, few, many or a size class.

TRBJ2-7 | - | TRBD2 | TRBV5-6 | CASGNRGGWYNEQYF | TGTGCCAGCGGCAACCGGGGGGGTTGGTACAATGAGCAGTACTTC
TRBJ2-7 | few | TRBD2 | TRBV7-9 | CASSLVGTSGEQYF | TGTGCCAGCAGCTTAGTGGGGACTAGCGGCGAGCAGTACTTC
TRBJ1-2 | - | - | TRBV21-1 | CASRQGLGGYTF | TGTGCCAGCAGGCAGGGTCTTGGTGGCTACACCTTC
TRBJ2-7 | - | - | TRBV7-3 | CASSYQGTSDEQYF | TGTGCCAGCAGCTATCAGGGGACGTCTGACGAGCAGTACTTC
TRBJ1-4 | - | - | TRBV4-3 | CASSRGSAATNEKLFF | TGCGCCAGCAGCCGGGGATCGGCTGCAACTAATGAAAAACTGTTTTTT
TRBJ2-1 | - | TRBD1 | TRBV7-2 | CACEGAGEQFF | TGTGCCTGCGAGGGGGCTGGTGAGCAGTTCTTC
TRBJ2-4 | once | TRBD2 | TRBV3-1 | CASSPRGASGGIEQYF | TGTGCCAGCAGCCCCAGGGGGGCTAGCGGGGGAATTGAGCAGTACTTC
TRBJ2-3 | - | - | TRBV30 | CAWRTSQDTQYF | TGTGCCTGGAGGACTTCACAGGATACGCAGTATTTT
TRBJ2-1 | - | - | TRBV27 | CASSLGDQQFF | TGTGCCAGCAGTTTGGGCGACCAGCAGTTCTTC
TRBJ1-2 | - | TRBD1 | TRBV6-5 | CASSYSYRGRGYTF | TGTGCCAGCAGTTACTCTTACAGGGGTCGTGGCTACACCTTC
TRBJ2-7 | many | - | TRBV2 | CALGGGGGRHEQYF | TGTGCCTTGGGCGGTGGGGGAGGTCGGCACGAGCAGTACTTC
TRBJ2-6 | - | - | TRBV11-2 | CASSLAQGPGANVLTF | TGTGCCAGCAGCTTAGCTCAGGGGCCCGGGGCCAACGTCCTGACTTTC
TRBJ2-7 | - | - | TRBV5-4 | CASSLAVGGLEQYF | TGTGCCAGCAGCTTGGCTGTGGGGGGCCTCGAGCAGTACTTC
TRBJ2-1 | - | TRBD1 | TRBV10-3 | CAIRDDRGQPFF | TGTGCCATCAGGGATGACAGGGGGCAACCGTTCTTC
TRBJ2-5 | - | TRBD2 | TRBV9 | CASSSNPQSRLAGGQVETQYF | TGTGCCAGCAGCTCAAATCCTCAGTCTCGACTAGCGGGGGGCCAGGTAGAGACCCAGTACTTC
TRBJ2-7 | - | - | TRBV20-1 | CSARASGSTSYEQYF | TGCAGTGCTAGGGCCTCCGGTTCCACCTCCTACGAGCAGTACTTC
TRBJ1-2 | few | TRBD1 | TRBV5-1 | CASSSGQETYGYTF | TGCGCCAGCAGCTCTGGACAGGAAACGTATGGCTACACCTTC
TRBJ2-2 | - | - | TRBV11-1 | CASRPGSYTGELFF | TGTGCCAGCAGACCCGGGTCTTACACCGGGGAGCTGTTTTTT
TRBJ1-3 | - | - | TRBV7-2 | CASSLDGGGNTIYF | TGTGCCAGCAGCTTAGACGGGGGAGGAAACACCATATATTTT
TRBJ2-3 | - | TRBD1 | TRBV5-1 | CASSLVGQGYGTDTQYF | TGCGCCAGCAGCTTGGTTGGACAGGGTTATGGCACAGATACGCAGTATTTT
TRBJ2-1 | - | - | TRBV4-3 | CASSRRGESEQFF | TGCGCCAGCAGCCGTAGAGGGGAAAGTGAGCAGTTCTTC
TRBJ2-6 | few | - | TRBV28 | CASSLSYTASGANVLTF | TGTGCCAGCAGTTTATCGTACACTGCCTCTGGGGCCAACGTCCTGACTTTC
TRBJ2-3 | - | - | TRBV21-1 | CASSKEDRGSTDTQYF | TGTGCCAGCAGCAAAGAGGACAGGGGGAGCACAGATACGCAGTATTTT
TRBJ2-3 | few | - | TRBV7-2 | CASSPTRQGTDTQYF | TGTGCCAGCAGCCCGACGAGACAGGGCACAGATACGCAGTATTTT
TRBJ2-7 | - | - | TRBV20-1 | CSASGPGSWYEQYF | TGCAGTGCTAGTGGGCCAGGGTCTTGGTACGAGCAGTACTTC
TRBJ2-7 | few | TRBD2 | TRBV4-3 | CASSQALAGGTYEQYF | TGCGCCAGCAGCCAAGCTTTAGCGGGGGGAACCTACGAGCAGTACTTC
TRBJ2-5 | - | TRBD1 | TRBV10-3 | CAISEPKQGVETQYF | TGTGCCATCAGTGAGCCGAAACAGGGGGTAGAGACCCAGTACTTC
TRBJ2-1 | - | - | TRBV5-6 | CASSLTDAERFF | TGTGCCAGCAGCCTAACGGACGCTGAGCGGTTCTTC
TRBJ2-2 | - | TRBD1 | TRBV7-3 | CASSTGTGSNIGELFF | TGTGCCAGCAGTACCGGGACAGGGTCCAACATCGGGGAGCTGTTTTTT
TRBJ2-5 | - | - | TRBV9 | CASSVVPGLQETQYF | TGTGCCAGCAGCGTAGTACCTGGGCTCCAAGAGACCCAGTACTTC
TRBJ2-7 | - | TRBD2 | TRBV27 | CASSSTSGGEQYF | TGTGCCAGCAGTTCCACTAGCGGGGGCGAGCAGTACTTC
TRBJ2-3 | - | TRBD2 | TRBV4-3 | CASSHTSGGIDTQYF | TGCGCCAGCAGCCATACTAGCGGGGGAATAGATACGCAGTATTTT
TRBJ1-2 | - | - | TRBV27 | CASSLSAGKGYTF | TGTGCCAGCAGTTTAAGCGCGGGAAAGGGCTACACCTTC
TRBJ2-5 | - | TRBD2 | TRBV20-1 | CSAAQIAGGQETQYF | TGCAGTGCTGCCCAAATAGCGGGAGGCCAAGAGACCCAGTACTTC
TRBJ2-5 | - | - | TRBV7-2 | CASSAGFNEQYF | TGTGCCAGCAGCGCAGGGTTCAATGAGCAGTACTTC
TRBJ2-5 | - | - | TRBV7-8 | CASSKTEETQYF | TGTGCCAGCAGTAAAACCGAAGAGACCCAGTACTTC
TRBJ2-7 | - | TRBD2 | TRBV6-2/TRBV6-3 | CASKRSGSNDEQYF | TGTGCCAGCAAGAGAAGCGGGAGTAACGACGAGCAGTACTTC
TRBJ2-1 | - | TRBD1 | TRBV7-9 | CASLEPSGGSYNEQFF | TGTGCCAGCCTAGAACCCTCAGGGGGCTCCTACAATGAGCAGTTCTTC
TRBJ2-6 | - | - | TRBV28 | CASSQGDGANVLTF | TGTGCCAGCAGTCAGGGAGATGGGGCCAACGTCCTGACTTTC
TRBJ2-1 | - | - | TRBV5-6 | CASSPGLRSSYNEQFF | TGTGCCAGCAGCCCGGGACTGAGAAGCTCCTACAATGAGCAGTTCTTC
TRBJ2-5 | - | - | TRBV29-1 | CSVEPGREETQYF | TGCAGCGTGGAACCGGGACGCGAAGAGACCCAGTACTTC
TRBJ2-1 | - | - | TRBV2 | CATPSRGNNEQFF | TGTGCCACCCCGTCACGGGGGAACAATGAGCAGTTCTTC
TRBJ1-1 | - | TRBD1 | TRBV4-2 | CASSQPFGQAYTEAFF | TGTGCCAGCAGCCAACCTTTCGGACAGGCGTACACTGAAGCTTTCTTT
TRBJ1-5 | - | TRBD1 | TRBV12-3/TRBV12-4 | CASLRQGYNQPQHF | TGTGCCAGCCTTAGACAGGGCTACAATCAGCCCCAGCATTTT
TRBJ2-7 | - | TRBD2 | TRBV9 | CASSVTPLAGDPSYEQYF | TGTGCCAGCAGCGTAACCCCATTAGCGGGGGACCCCTCCTACGAGCAGTACTTC
TRBJ1-2 | few | - | TRBV18 | CASSPQGSNYGYTF | TGTGCCAGCTCACCACAGGGGAGTAACTATGGCTACACCTTC
TRBJ1-4 | - | - | TRBV28 | CASSIRDLLYNEKLFF | TGTGCCAGCAGTATCCGGGATTTACTCTATAATGAAAAACTGTTTTTT
TRBJ1-6 | few | - | TRBV4-3 | CASSQHFPSSYNSPLHF | TGCGCCAGCTCCCAGCATTTCCCAAGCTCCTATAATTCACCCCTCCACTTT
TRBJ2-1 | - | - | TRBV27 | CATGGLNEQFF | TGTGCCACCGGGGGACTCAATGAGCAGTTCTTC
TRBJ2-1 | - | TRBD2 | TRBV7-2 | CASSPGLAGGQETQFF | TGTGCCAGCAGCCCTGGACTAGCGGGTGGCCAAGAGACCCAGTTCTTC
TRBJ2-7 | - | - | TRBV5-1 | CASSRDGDANYEQYF | TGCGCCAGCAGCCGGGACGGGGACGCCAACTACGAGCAGTACTTC
TRBJ2-5 | - | - | TRBV27 | CASSLSPTPKGQETQYF | TGTGCCAGCAGTTTATCTCCCACGCCCAAGGGGCAAGAGACCCAGTACTTC
TRBJ1-1 | - | - | TRBV29-1 | CSVEDGQNTEAFF | TGTAGCGTTGAAGATGGACAGAACACTGAAGCTTTCTTT
TRBJ1-5 | - | - | TRBV7-8 | CASSLGGLKFNQPQHF | TGTGCCAGCAGCTTAGGTGGCCTTAAGTTCAATCAGCCCCAGCATTTT